This passage covers 27 T cell receptor beta chains from one sample sequenced in a study of tissue T cells after allogeneic stem cell transplantation. Specified time point: mouse harvest day 14 after allogeneic transplant. The graft held 10^6 splenic CD5+ T cells and 10^7 T-cell-depleted bone marrow cells. Generated by immunoSEQ multiplex PCR, the TCRdb table keeps only in-frame clones and is missing some. The data show approximately 1,400 clones, roughly half seen once. Input material: liver tissue. These receptors were collected from a female BALB/c mouse given C57BL/6 T cells with graft-versus-host disease after an allogeneic hematopoietic cell transplant.

Of note for this clone: Gene names and germline match the mouse. Coverage ceases 1 residue before the CDR3 finishes, and the germline J gene fills in the end. The chain links TRBV5 to TRBJ2-7, with TRBD2 matching 12 bases. V lost 4 bases to trimming and J lost 2 bases; unmatched junction nucleotides: 3. Per germline, CDR1 LGHNA and CDR2 YNLKQL (reference sequence). The CDR3 extends over 15 amino acids. CDR3 DNA, as far as it was read: TGTGCCAGCAGCCTCGACTGGGGGGGCGCCTATGAACAGTAC. Amino acid sequence: CASSLDWGGAYEQY. The full CDR3 protein reads CASSLDWGGAYEQYF.

Points on this clone: The junction departs from germline at one end; a sequencing error may be responsible. All gene names here are mouse names. The read terminates 1 residue before the CDR3 end, so the remaining end is supplied by the germline J gene. The gene calls are TRBV1 and TRBJ2-4; D might be TRBD2 (6 bases). CDR3 length: 15 residues. The germline CDR1 and CDR2 sequences are NSQYPW and LRSPGD (reference sequence). CDR3 DNA (partial): TGCACCTGCAGTGCCGCACTGGGTAGTCAAGACACCTTGTAC. The encoded protein is CTCSAALGSQDTLY. The whole CDR3 region reads CTCSAALGSQDTLYF.

Note on this clone: The gene names here belong to mouse. Read coverage stops 1 residue before the CDR3 terminus; the germline J gene supplies the remainder. This chain connects TRBV26 to TRBJ1-2, with D unresolved. The CDR3 consists of 12 residues. Trimming took off 5 bases at V and 0 bases at J, with 4 bases between the two ends. Germline V gene data show CDR1 as KGHPV and CDR2 as FQNQEV (reference sequence). The chain's CDR3 is CASSTTNSDYTF. The sequenced CDR3 bases are TGTGCCAGCAGTACAACAAACTCCGACTACACC.

This clone was counted a few times. Any gene name here is a mouse gene name. Read data end 1 residue before the CDR3 end; the end is taken from the germline J gene. The chain combines TRBV19 with TRBJ2-2; 7 nucleotides line up with TRBD1. Trimming cost V 4 bases and J 4 bases; bases outside gene matches: 4. Germline CDR1 reads FNHDT; CDR2 reads SITEND (reference sequence). This CDR3 comprises 14 residues. The CDR3 is CASSVRGSTGQLYF. The sequenced part of the CDR3 DNA is TGTGCCAGCAGTGTCAGGGGGTCCACCGGGCAGCTCTAC.

With respect to this clone: Gene names and germline refer to mouse. The CDR3 extends 1 residue past the end of the read, so its final part is completed from the germline J gene. J is TRBJ2-1 and V is TRBV2; TRBD2 matches 7 bases. The CDR3 spans 15 residues. After removal of 0 bases from V and 7 bases from J, the junction contained 6 bases not matched to a gene. Germline CDR1 is LGHNA and CDR2 is YSYQKL. The CDR3 reads CASSQETGARAEQFF. CDR3 bases read: TGTGCCAGCAGCCAAGAAACTGGGGCTAGGGCTGAGCAGTTC.

Points on this clone: Gene names are the mouse ones. The read gets to within 1 residue of the CDR3 end, and the germline J gene fills in the rest. The chain joins TRBV5 to TRBJ1-1; a possible D gene is TRBD1 (5 bases). The V gene lost 4 bases and the J gene lost 5 bases, with 5 bases spanning the gap. There are 11 residues in the CDR3. Germline V gene data show CDR1 as LGHNA and CDR2 as YNLKQL (reference sequence). The CDR3 protein is CASSPGTEVFF. The DNA read from the CDR3 is TGTGCCAGCAGCCCAGGGACAGAAGTCTTC.

This clone was seen only a few times. The gene names here belong to mouse. The CDR3 end is not reached by the read, which stops 1 residue before it; the germline J gene fills it in. The genes are TRBV13-2 and TRBJ1-4; 11 positions match TRBD1. J gave up 4 bases and V 2 bases, and 4 bases lay outside the gene matches. Germline assignment: CDR1 NNHNN and CDR2 SYGAGS (reference sequence). This CDR3 has 16 amino acids. The chain's CDR3 is CASGEGQGGGNERLFF. Partial CDR3 DNA: TGTGCCAGCGGTGAGGGACAGGGGGGGGGCAACGAAAGATTATTT.

Worth noting for this clone: Mouse names are used for the genes. The read terminates 1 residue ahead of where the CDR3 ends, so the germline J gene completes it. The chain is built from TRBV15 and TRBJ2-3; D call uncertain. CDR1 and CDR2 from the germline V gene are SGHND and FRSKSL. The CDR3 contains 12 residues. V shed 5 bases and J shed 2 bases, with 5 bases lying between them. CDR3 sequence: CASSHNAETLYF. CDR3 bases read: TGTGCCAGCAGTCACAATGCAGAAACGCTGTAT.

Turning to this clone: The gene names given are mouse names. The CDR3 extends 1 residue past the end of the read, so its final part is completed from the germline J gene. The gene calls are TRBV3 and TRBJ2-4, with D perhaps matching TRBD2 (6 bases). This CDR3 region has 14 residues. Trimming shortened V by 1 base and J by 6 bases, and 11 bases separated the two germline ends. Germline V gene lookup returns CDR1 SNHLY and CDR2 FYNGKV (reference sequence). This CDR3 is CASSLVGVGNTLYF. The sequenced CDR3 bases are TGTGCCAGCAGCTTAGTGGGGGTGGGGAACACCTTGTAC.

As for this clone: Genes here carry mouse names. The read terminates 1 residue before the CDR3 end, so the remaining end is supplied by the germline J gene. This sequence joins TRBV5 and TRBJ2-7, with TRBD2 identical over 12 bases. The CDR3 has 15 amino acids. Germline V gives CDR1 LGHNA, CDR2 YNLKQL (reference sequence). V dropped 4 bases and J dropped 4; count of bases not matched to a gene: 5. This CDR3 reads CASSPQDWGGYEQYF. The CDR3 bases that were read are TGTGCCAGCAGCCCCCAGGACTGGGGGGGGTATGAACAGTAC.

This clone was seen only a few times. Genes and germline come from the mouse. The read terminates 1 residue ahead of where the CDR3 ends, so the germline J gene completes it. This chain connects TRBV30 to TRBJ2-1, with D tentatively TRBD1 (5 bases). This CDR3 spans 14 amino acids. CDR1 is SQVVS and CDR2 is ANEGSEA in the germline V gene. V shed 1 base and J shed 0 bases, with 7 bases lying between them. CDR3 sequence: CSSRGQNNYAEQFF. The sequenced CDR3 bases are TGTAGTTCTAGAGGACAGAATAACTATGCTGAGCAGTTC.

On this clone itself: Any gene name here is a mouse gene name. The read ends 1 residue before the CDR3 terminus; that terminus is restored from the germline J gene. The chain links TRBV5 to TRBJ1-1; D is undetermined. Between the trimmed V and J ends, which lost 0 bases and 5 bases, there was a span of 7 bases. Germline V gene sequence: CDR1 LGHNA, CDR2 YNLKQL (reference sequence). There are 13 residues in the CDR3. The part of the CDR3 DNA that was read is TGTGCCAGCAGCCAAGATACGGGAACAGAAGTCTTC. Translating it yields CASSQDTGTEVF. The CDR3, in full, reads CASSQDTGTEVFF.

Details on this clone: Genes and germline come from the mouse. Coverage ceases 1 residue before the CDR3 finishes, and the germline J gene fills in the end. The chain carries TRBV3 and TRBJ1-4; D ambiguous. Germline CDR1 reads SNHLY; CDR2 reads FYNGKV (reference sequence). The CDR3 sequence is 14 residues long. V was cut by 1 base and J by 0 bases, with 3 bases left in between. The CDR3 loop is CASSLGVSNERLFF. The CDR3 bases that were read are TGTGCCAGCAGCTTAGGGGTTTCCAACGAAAGATTATTT.

A word on this clone: The gene symbols are mouse symbols. The read halts 1 residue ahead of the CDR3 end, with the missing end drawn from the germline J gene. The V call is TRBV5, the J call TRBJ2-4, with 12 bases matching TRBD1. The CDR3 runs to 16 residues. The V gene's germline CDR1 is LGHNA and CDR2 YNLKQL (reference sequence). V lost 4 bases and J lost 3; bases outside the gene matches: 5. The CDR3 sequence is CASSPLGTGGQNTLYF. Incomplete CDR3 DNA: TGTGCCAGCAGCCCTCTCGGGACAGGGGGCCAAAACACCTTGTAC.

This clone was counted between two and nine times. Gene names are the mouse ones. The sequence runs out 1 residue before the end of the CDR3; the remainder is reconstructed from the germline J gene. The chain employs TRBV26 and TRBJ2-7; D could derive from TRBD1 or TRBD2 (5 bases each). CDR1 and CDR2 from the germline V gene are KGHPV and FQNQEV (reference sequence). CDR3 size: 12 residues. The V end lost 4 bases, the J end lost 2 bases, and 6 bases lay between the germline ends. CDR3 DNA, as far as it was read: TGTGCCAGCAGTCCGGGGGCCTATGAACAGTAC. Translation: CASSPGAYEQY. The whole CDR3 sequence is CASSPGAYEQYF.

A note on this clone: Mouse names are used for the genes. The read finishes 1 residue shy of the CDR3 end, and the germline J gene is used to complete it. The chain combines TRBV14 with TRBJ2-7; the D gene is possibly TRBD1 (5 bases). CDR1 and CDR2 (germline): SGHDT, FRDEAV. This CDR3 is 12 amino acids long. V dropped 5 bases and J dropped 6 bases, with 12 bases sitting between them. The covered CDR3 bases are TGTGCCAGCAGATTTCAGGGATTTGAACAGTAC. It is translated as CASRFQGFEQY. The whole CDR3 reads CASRFQGFEQYF.

Remarks on this clone: Gene names are the mouse ones. The read stops 1 residue short of the end of the CDR3; the missing end is completed from the germline J gene. The chain combines TRBV1 with TRBJ1-3; D possibly corresponds to TRBD1 (6 bases). The CDR3 contains 17 residues. Per the germline V gene, CDR1 is NSQYPW and CDR2 is LRSPGD (reference sequence). Trimming cost V 0 bases and J 0 bases, with 12 bases left between them. The CDR3 bases that were read are TGCACCTGCAGTGCAGATGGGGGACAAAATTCTGGAAATACGCTCTAT. Translation: CTCSADGGQNSGNTLY. The full CDR3 protein is CTCSADGGQNSGNTLYF. The whole variable domain, filled in from reference TRBV1 and TRBJ1-3, reads VTLLEQNPRWRLVPRGQAVNLRCILKNSQYPWMSWYQQDLQKQLQWLFTLRSPGDKEVKSLPGADYLATRVTDTELRLQVANMSQGRTLYCTCSADGGQNSGNTLYFGEGSRLIVV.

Concerning this clone: Genes and germline come from the mouse. The observed sequence ends 1 residue before the CDR3 terminus, with the missing tail filled in from the germline J gene. The chain is built from TRBV16 and TRBJ2-4; D call uncertain. V lost 0 bases and J lost 0, with 7 bases in between. The CDR3 contains 15 residues. Germline V CDR1 and CDR2: SGHSA, FRNQAP. CDR3 bases read: TGTGCAAGCAGCTTAGAAGGGTCTAGTCAAAACACCTTGTAC. This sequence encodes CASSLEGSSQNTLY. The entire CDR3 reads CASSLEGSSQNTLYF. Supplemented by reference TRBV16 and TRBJ2-4, the full variable domain reads NAGVIQTPRHKVTGKGQEATLWCEPISGHSAVFWYRQTIVQGLEFLTYFRNQAPIDDSGMPKERFSAQMPNQSHSTLKIQSTQPQDSAVYLCASSLEGSSQNTLYFGAGTRLSVL.

Details on this clone: Gene names and germline match the mouse. CDR3 in amino acids: CASRGTDQAPLF. The sequenced CDR3 bases are TGTGCCAGCAGAGGGACAGACCAGGCTCCGCTT. The J gene is TRBJ1-5, the V gene TRBV3; TRBD1 aligns across 7 bases. The read is 1 residue too short to cover the CDR3 end, so that end is filled in from the germline J gene. V shed 6 bases and J 5 bases; nucleotides not matched to a gene: 1. The germline V gene has CDR1 SNHLY and CDR2 FYNGKV (reference sequence). The CDR3 length is 12 residues.

Turning to this clone: These gene names are mouse names. Read coverage stops 1 residue before the CDR3 terminus; the germline J gene supplies the remainder. The V and J genes are TRBV1 and TRBJ2-2; 10 nucleotides match TRBD1. Germline V CDR1 and CDR2: NSQYPW, LRSPGD (reference sequence). CDR3 length equals 15 residues. J gave up 5 bases and V 3 bases, and 3 bases lay outside the gene matches. The CDR3 bases that were read are TGCACCTGCAGTGCCGACAGGGGGCGGACCGGGCAGCTCTAC. Translated, it gives CTCSADRGRTGQLY. The full CDR3 protein reads CTCSADRGRTGQLYF.

By proportion, this clone is large. Mouse gene names and germline throughout. The read is 1 residue too short to cover the CDR3 end, so that end is filled in from the germline J gene. The chain has TRBV13-3 and TRBJ1-2, with D perhaps TRBD1 (5 bases). The V and J ends lost 4 bases and 2 bases respectively, with 9 bases between them. The CDR3 sequence is 13 residues long. The germline gives CDR1 NNHDY, CDR2 SYVADS. Incomplete CDR3 DNA: TGTGCCAGCAGTCTCAGGGAGAACTCCGACTACACC. Protein sequence: CASSLRENSDYT. The complete CDR3 protein is CASSLRENSDYTF.

In this sample, this clone turned up once. Genes and germline are mouse. With the read ending 1 residue before the CDR3 end, the germline J gene is used to fill in that end. V is TRBV2 and J is TRBJ2-5; 9 positions agree with TRBD2. CDR1 and CDR2 (germline): LGHNA, YSYQKL. This CDR3 spans 15 amino acids. V was clipped by 2 bases and J by 5 bases; unmatched bases: 5. Incomplete CDR3 DNA: TGTGCCAGCAGCCAAAACTGGGGGGAAAGAGACACCCAGTAC. Its protein is CASSQNWGERDTQY. The full CDR3 is CASSQNWGERDTQYF. Full variable domain (outside the CDR3, taken from reference TRBV2 and TRBJ2-5): DPKIIQKPKYLVAVTGSEKILICEQYLGHNAMYWYRQSAKKPLEFMFSYSYQKLMDNQTASSRFQPQSSKKNHLDLQITALKPDDSATYFCASSQNWGERDTQYFGPGTRLLVL.

Notes on this clone: Gene names refer to mouse genes. Read sequence stops 1 residue before the CDR3 end, and the germline J gene provides the missing end. The chain has TRBV16 and TRBJ1-2; maybe TRBD1 (6 bases). This CDR3 contains 14 residues. CDR1 is SGHSA and CDR2 is FRNQAP in the germline V gene. The V end was cut by 1 base, the J end by 0 bases, with 6 bases between. CDR3: CASSLAGANSDYTF. The part of the CDR3 DNA that was read is TGTGCAAGCAGCTTAGCAGGGGCAAACTCCGACTACACC.

Note on this clone: Gene names and germline match the mouse. The read stops 1 residue short of the end of the CDR3; the missing end is completed from the germline J gene. The rearrangement links TRBV1 to TRBJ1-1; the match to TRBD1 covers 7 bases. Germline loops: CDR1 NSQYPW, CDR2 LRSPGD (reference sequence). The CDR3 has 13 amino acids. After removal of 0 bases from V and 7 bases from J, the junction contained 2 bases not matched to a gene. The CDR3 loop is CTCSADTGVEVFF. The CDR3 bases that were read are TGCACCTGCAGTGCAGATACAGGGGTAGAAGTCTTC.

A note on this clone: The listed genes are named as in mouse. The CDR3 end lies 1 residue beyond the end of the read and is filled in from the germline J gene. The V and J genes are TRBV29 and TRBJ2-2; D possibly uses TRBD1 or TRBD2 (7 bases each). The CDR3 loop spans 15 amino acids. Trimming pared 5 bases from V and 4 bases from J, leaving 14 bases between. The germline CDR1 and CDR2 sequences are MSHET and SYDVDS. The covered CDR3 bases are TGTGCTAGCAGTCCCAGGGGGGGGGGCACCGGGCAGCTCTAC. Translation gives CASSPRGGGTGQLY. The complete CDR3 protein is CASSPRGGGTGQLYF.

On this clone: Gene names denote mouse genes. The read halts 1 residue ahead of the CDR3 end, with the missing end drawn from the germline J gene. The chain carries TRBV12-1 and TRBJ1-4; maybe TRBD1 (5 bases). V dropped 2 bases and J dropped 0 bases, with 6 bases sitting between them. This CDR3 has 14 residues. CDR1 SGHSN and CDR2 HYEKVE come from the germline V gene. Incomplete CDR3 DNA: TGTGCCAGCTCTCGACAGTTTTCCAACGAAAGATTATTT. Translated, it gives CASSRQFSNERLF. From start to end, the CDR3 is CASSRQFSNERLFF.

Turning to this clone: Gene labels here are mouse ones. The DNA read from the CDR3 is TGTGCCAGCAGCTCCGGGACAGGGGGAAATACGCTCTAT. Translating gives CASSSGTGGNTLY. The whole CDR3 sequence is CASSSGTGGNTLYF. The rearrangement uses TRBV3 and TRBJ1-3; the match to TRBD1 covers 9 bases. Sequencing ends 1 residue short of the CDR3 end; the germline J gene provides the rest. CDR3 size: 14 residues. In germline, CDR1 is SNHLY, CDR2 FYNGKV (reference sequence). V dropped 4 bases and J dropped 4; count of bases not matched to a gene: 2.